The 15 T cell receptor beta chains listed next were all sequenced from one sample in a study of blood T cell repertoires in COVID-19. Some clones are missing from TCRdb's copy, which holds only in-frame ones; the method was immunoSEQ multiplex PCR. The sample records tens of thousands of clones, around 82% being singletons. The sequencing sample was made of peripheral blood. The receptors originated from a human donor in a cohort sampled during active COVID-19.

This clone was recorded once. The chain employs TRBV11-3 and TRBJ2-3; D is possibly TRBD2 (6 bases). The CDR3 is 11 residues long. Germline V gene lookup returns CDR1 SGHNT and CDR2 YENEEA. The V end lost 1 base, the J end lost 11 bases, and 7 bases lay between the germline ends. The CDR3 protein is CASSLAGEQYF. CDR3 coding DNA: TGTGCCAGCAGCTTAGCGGGAGAGCAGTATTTT.

The J gene is TRBJ2-5, the V gene TRBV7-2; 12 positions agree with TRBD2. Germline V gene sequence: CDR1 SGHTA, CDR2 FQGNSA. This CDR3 spans 15 amino acids. The V segment lost 2 bases and the J segment 2 bases; nucleotides outside the gene matches: 0. The CDR3 region has the DNA TGTGCCAGCAGCTTACTAGCGGGGGGGCAAGAGACCCAGTACTTC. Translated, it gives CASSLLAGGQETQYF.

The chain employs TRBV7-9 and TRBJ1-1, with D maybe TRBD1 (5 bases). V lost 4 bases and J lost 0, with 12 bases in between. Germline assignment: CDR1 SEHNR and CDR2 FQNEAQ (reference sequence). The CDR3 has 15 amino acids. CDR3 protein: CASSWEGFMNTEAFF. The CDR3 DNA reads as TGTGCCAGCAGCTGGGAGGGGTTCATGAACACTGAAGCTTTCTTT.

This clone appeared a single time. The chain carries TRBV5-1 and TRBJ2-1; a weak D match, TRBD1 (5 bases). Deletions cut 0 bases from V and 6 bases from J, with 13 bases between. The CDR3 length is 15 residues. Germline loops: CDR1 SGHRS, CDR2 YFSETQ. As DNA, the CDR3 is TGCGCCAGCAGCTTGGACGGCAGGGATATCAATGAGCAGTTCTTC. This codes for CASSLDGRDINEQFF.

The DNA of the CDR3 is TGTGCCAGCAGCCAAGAACCCGCCAGGGTTGATCAGCCCCAGCATTTT. This gives the protein CASSQEPARVDQPQHF. J is TRBJ1-5 and V is TRBV3-1 (or the pseudogene TRBV3-2); TRBD1 is a possible D gene (5 bases). V was trimmed by 0 bases and J by 5 bases, leaving 14 bases between them. Germline CDR1 and CDR2: LGHDT and YNNKEL (reference sequence). The CDR3 covers 16 residues.

The chain recombines TRBV19 with TRBJ1-5; 10 bases match TRBD1. The length of the CDR3 is 14 residues. Germline V gene data show CDR1 as LNHDA and CDR2 as SQIVND (reference sequence). Trimming cost V 8 bases and J 4 bases; bases outside gene matches: 5. The CDR3 bases are TGTGCCAGTCAGGGGACAGGGGAAAATCAGCCCCAGCATTTT. Encoded protein: CASQGTGENQPQHF.

This chain joins TRBV9 and TRBJ1-4; D might be TRBD1 (6 bases). Trimming took 2 bases from V and 2 from J, leaving 10 bases between them. There are 15 residues in the CDR3. Germline lookup yields CDR1 SGDLS and CDR2 YYNGEE. DNA of the CDR3: TGTGCCAGCAGCGTCACAGGGTTGACTAATGAAAAACTGTTTTTT. Its translation is CASSVTGLTNEKLFF.

As concerns this clone: An end of the junction does not agree with germline; a read error may underlie this. Other DNA sequences of this sample code for an identical CDR3. The V and J genes are TRBV11-2 and TRBJ1-5; 7 bases line up with TRBD1. CDR3 length equals 13 residues. Germline lookup yields CDR1 SGHAT and CDR2 FQNNGV. The CDR3 loop reads CASSLDRAQPQHF. For the CDR3, the DNA is TGTGCCAGCAGCCTAGACAGGGCCCAGCCCCAGCATTTT.

CDR3 DNA: TGTGCCAGCAGCTTATGGCGGGGAGTTGGAGAAAAACTGTTTTTT. This translates into CASSLWRGVGEKLFF. The chain is built from TRBV7-2 and TRBJ1-4; D remains ambiguous. The germline V gene encodes CDR1 SGHTA and CDR2 FQGNSA. The CDR3 is 15 residues long. The germline V and J ends were trimmed by 2 bases and 8 bases, with 15 bases remaining between them.

Only one count was recorded for this clone. J is TRBJ2-3 and V is TRBV27; 8 bases agree with TRBD2. Germline CDR1 reads MNHEY; CDR2 reads SMNVEV (reference sequence). This CDR3 has 16 residues. With V trimmed by 0 bases and J by 0 bases, 2 bases remained unmatched. The DNA for the CDR3 is TGTGCCAGCAGTTTATCCTTAGCGGGAAGCACAGATACGCAGTATTTT. As protein: CASSLSLAGSTDTQYF.

The chain recombines TRBV2 with TRBJ1-1, with D perhaps TRBD1 (5 bases). Per germline, CDR1 SNHLY and CDR2 FYNNEI. Trimming cost V 7 bases and J 1 base, with 10 bases left between them. This CDR3 spans 13 amino acids. CDR3 protein: CASKGTTNTEAFF. The CDR3 DNA is TGTGCCAGCAAGGGGACTACGAACACTGAAGCTTTCTTT. Combining the CDR3 with reference TRBV2 and TRBJ1-1 gives the whole variable domain EPEVTQTPSHQVTQMGQEVILRCVPISNHLYFYWYRQILGQKVEFLVSFYNNEISEKSEIFDDQFSVERPDGSNFTLKIRSTKLEDSAMYFCASKGTTNTEAFFGQGTRLTVV.

The genes are TRBV10-1 and TRBJ2-7; 9 bases fit TRBD1. The trim removed 4 bases at V and 5 bases at J, leaving 3 bases unmatched. Germline V gives CDR1 WNHNN, CDR2 SYGVQD (reference sequence). The CDR3 totals 13 residues. The CDR3 loop is CASSGGQGDEQYF. The CDR3 region has the DNA TGCGCCAGCAGTGGGGGACAGGGAGACGAGCAGTACTTC.

V and J are TRBV6-5 and TRBJ2-7, with 16 bases lining up with TRBD2. The germline V gene encodes CDR1 MNHEY and CDR2 SVGAGI. J gave up 7 bases and V 6 bases, and 6 bases lay outside the gene matches. The CDR3 totals 15 residues. This chain's CDR3 is CASRGTSGGAYEQYF. The CDR3 DNA is TGTGCCAGCAGAGGGACTAGCGGGGGGGCGTATGAGCAGTACTTC.

The genes are TRBV4-2 and TRBJ2-3; 14 bases line up with TRBD2. The CDR3 has 18 amino acids. With 4 bases clipped from V and 0 bases from J, the junction kept 6 bases outside the gene matches. Germline V CDR1 and CDR2: LGHNA, YNFKEQ. DNA for the CDR3: TGTGCCAGCAGCCCTGGGACTAGCGGGGGTTCTAGCACAGATACGCAGTATTTT. This translates into CASSPGTSGGSSTDTQYF.

This clone was seen many times. CDR3 residues: CASSFQGSTDTQYF. The DNA for the CDR3 is TGTGCCAGCAGCTTCCAGGGGAGCACAGATACGCAGTATTTT. The chain recombines TRBV7-9 with TRBJ2-3, with D possibly being TRBD1 (6 bases). The CDR3 is 14 residues long. V lost 3 bases, J lost 0 bases, and 7 bases lay in between. CDR1 and CDR2 from the germline V gene are SEHNR and FQNEAQ (reference sequence).